These T cell receptor beta chains were read from a single sample in a study of cytotoxic CD8 clonotypes in ibrutinib-treated CLL. Libraries were prepared by immunoSEQ multiplex PCR; TCRdb keeps only in-frame clonotypes and omits some of them. The table lists 100,000 to 150,000 clones, approximately 85% of them singletons. Sample: PBMCs, taken after 24 months of ibrutinib treatment. The receptors here all came from a human donor with chronic lymphocytic leukemia. Each CDR3 is given with its conserved first and last residue. D genes are given only for firm matches. Expanded clones get a size class; other rows say once, few or many, or leave the size out.

V gene	J gene	clone size	D gene	CDR3 protein	CDR3 DNA
TRBV19	TRBJ2-3	few	.	CASSIGLNWGTDTQYF	TGTGCCAGTAGTATCGGGTTGAACTGGGGCACAGATACGCAGTATTTT
TRBV5-1	TRBJ2-7	.	.	CASSLVSGRISFYEQYF	TGCGCCAGCAGCTTGGTTTCGGGCCGCATTTCTTTCTACGAGCAGTACTTC
TRBV6-5	TRBJ2-7	.	.	CASSWARFSEQYF	TGTGCCAGCAGCTGGGCCCGATTTTCCGAGCAGTACTTC
TRBV19	TRBJ1-1	.	.	CASSIGLGAPMNTEAFF	TGTGCCAGTAGTATCGGCTTGGGGGCCCCCATGAACACTGAAGCTTTCTTT
TRBV2	TRBJ1-1	.	TRBD1	CASTPDRGLNTEAFF	TGTGCCAGCACTCCAGACAGGGGGCTGAACACTGAAGCTTTCTTT
TRBV7-2	TRBJ2-3	.	TRBD2	CASSLNSGSTHTQYF	TGTGCCAGCAGCTTAAATAGCGGGAGTACCCATACGCAGTATTTT
TRBV10-3	TRBJ1-1	.	.	CAISDPRNTEAFF	TGTGCCATCAGTGATCCCAGGAACACTGAAGCTTTCTTT
TRBV5-1	TRBJ2-1	.	.	CASSRTRPYNEQFF	TGCGCCAGCAGCCGGACCCGCCCATACAATGAGCAGTTCTTC
TRBV28	TRBJ1-5	.	TRBD1	CASRRTRDRNNQPQHF	TGTGCCAGCAGGCGAACCCGGGACAGGAACAATCAGCCCCAGCATTTT
TRBV21-1	TRBJ2-6	.	.	CASSNESGANVLTF	TGTGCCAGCAGCAATGAGTCTGGGGCCAACGTCCTGACTTTC
TRBV28	TRBJ1-2	.	.	CASRLSFYGYTF	TGTGCCAGCCGGTTGAGCTTCTATGGCTACACCTTC
TRBV29-1	TRBJ2-2	.	.	CSVRTVAGELFF	TGCAGCGTTAGGACTGTGGCCGGGGAGCTGTTTTTT
TRBV14	TRBJ1-2	few	TRBD1	CASSQDHRATGSNGYTF	TGTGCCAGCAGCCAAGATCACAGGGCGACAGGGTCGAATGGCTACACCTTC
TRBV6-1	TRBJ2-4	.	.	CASSEVVGGLPGAKNIQYF	TGTGCCAGCAGTGAAGTAGTCGGGGGACTCCCCGGGGCCAAAAACATTCAGTACTTC
TRBV5-1	TRBJ1-2	.	TRBD1	CASSVTVGGYYGYTF	TGCGCCAGCAGCGTGACGGTAGGGGGCTACTATGGCTACACCTTC
TRBV18	TRBJ2-5	.	.	CASSDWAHQETQYF	TGTGCCAGCTCGGACTGGGCTCACCAAGAGACCCAGTACTTC
TRBV28	TRBJ1-2	.	TRBD1	CASSSSTGTGRDGYTF	TGTGCCAGCAGTTCCTCAACCGGGACAGGGCGCGATGGCTACACCTTC
TRBV7-2	TRBJ2-5	.	TRBD1	CASSLNPGGEETQYF	TGTGCCAGCAGCTTAAACCCAGGGGGTGAGGAGACCCAGTACTTC
TRBV20-1	TRBJ2-5	few	.	CSANDGETQYF	TGCAGTGCTAACGACGGGGAGACCCAGTACTTC
TRBV28	TRBJ2-7	.	.	CASSPTDRTYEQYF	TGTGCCAGCAGTCCAACAGACAGGACCTACGAGCAGTACTTC
TRBV19	TRBJ1-5	.	.	CASSIAGSINQPQHF	TGTGCCAGTAGTATAGCCGGGAGTATCAATCAGCCCCAGCATTTT
TRBV18	TRBJ1-5	.	.	CASSPGGDNQPQHF	TGTGCCAGCTCACCAGGGGGTGACAATCAGCCCCAGCATTTT
TRBV5-4	TRBJ2-1	.	TRBD2	CASSKGLAGEVEQFF	TGTGCCAGCAGTAAGGGACTAGCGGGAGAAGTTGAGCAGTTCTTC
TRBV19	TRBJ1-6	.	.	CASRPTQGTSSSYNSPLHF	TGTGCCAGTAGACCTACACAGGGAACCTCGAGCTCCTATAATTCACCCCTCCACTTT
TRBV6-5	TRBJ2-3	.	.	CASSPRGGLADTQYF	TGTGCCAGCAGTCCACGAGGGGGGCTGGCAGATACGCAGTATTTT
TRBV29-1	TRBJ2-1	.	.	CSVVRGAGDNEQFF	TGCAGCGTTGTCAGGGGGGCGGGGGACAATGAGCAGTTCTTC
TRBV10-1	TRBJ2-7	.	TRBD2	CASSASLLGLAGVPLDYEQYF	TGCGCCAGCAGTGCCTCTTTGCTTGGGCTAGCGGGGGTCCCGCTCGACTACGAGCAGTACTTC
TRBV5-1	TRBJ1-6	.	.	CASSTSTTDNSPLHF	TGCGCCAGCAGCACATCGACAACCGATAATTCACCCCTCCACTTT
TRBV6-6	TRBJ2-7	.	.	CASRDQAAYEQYF	TGTGCCAGCAGGGATCAGGCGGCCTACGAGCAGTACTTC
TRBV18	TRBJ1-4	.	.	CASSISGTGNEKLFF	TGTGCCAGCTCTATATCCGGGACCGGAAACGAAAAACTGTTTTTT
TRBV7-3	TRBJ2-1	.	TRBD2	CASSSLAGPYNEQFF	TGTGCCAGCAGCTCACTAGCGGGGCCTTACAATGAGCAGTTCTTC
TRBV29-1	TRBJ1-4	.	TRBD1	CSVRDRAGGEKLFF	TGCAGCGTTAGGGACAGGGCCGGAGGTGAAAAACTGTTTTTT
TRBV15	TRBJ2-1	.	TRBD2	CATSRGGRINEQFF	TGTGCCACCAGCAGAGGCGGGAGGATCAATGAGCAGTTCTTC
TRBV10-3	TRBJ2-1	.	TRBD1	CAISDPGTAGNEQFF	TGTGCCATCAGTGACCCGGGGACAGCAGGTAATGAGCAGTTCTTC
TRBV5-6	TRBJ2-3	.	.	CASRREVGSGQYF	TGTGCCAGCAGGCGTGAGGTGGGCTCGGGGCAGTATTTT
TRBV2	TRBJ2-1	.	TRBD2	CASSEGGGGTYNEQFF	TGTGCCAGCAGTGAAGGGGGCGGGGGTACGTACAATGAGCAGTTCTTC
TRBV7-3	TRBJ2-1	.	TRBD2	CASSLTLAGANEQFF	TGTGCCAGCAGCTTAACGCTAGCGGGAGCCAATGAGCAGTTCTTC
TRBV7-9	TRBJ1-5	few	.	CASSQEGGGNQPQHF	TGTGCCAGCAGCCAAGAGGGGGGAGGGAATCAGCCCCAGCATTTT
TRBV10-3	TRBJ1-1	.	.	CATTQGLNTEAFF	TGTGCCACCACCCAGGGACTGAACACTGAAGCTTTCTTT
TRBV28	TRBJ1-2	.	.	CASSLRQAYGYTF	TGTGCCAGCAGTTTGCGACAGGCCTATGGCTACACCTTC
TRBV27	TRBJ2-7	.	.	CASRRAGSYEQYF	TGTGCCAGCCGTAGGGCAGGGTCCTACGAGCAGTACTTC
TRBV5-1	TRBJ2-1	.	TRBD1	CASSLEPGQGTNEQFF	TGCGCCAGCAGCTTGGAACCGGGACAGGGTACGAATGAGCAGTTCTTC
TRBV5-6	TRBJ1-1	few	TRBD1	CASSLVDRVNTEAFF	TGTGCCAGCAGCTTGGTTGACAGGGTGAACACTGAAGCTTTCTTT
TRBV9	TRBJ2-1	.	.	CASSVDSRIREQFF	TGTGCCAGCAGCGTTGACTCGAGAATCAGGGAGCAGTTCTTC
TRBV6-6	TRBJ1-2	.	TRBD1	CARSPEHRGNHYGYTF	TGTGCCAGGTCCCCCGAGCACAGGGGAAACCACTATGGCTACACCTTC
TRBV7-9	TRBJ1-4	.	.	CASSPPGAGRNEKLFF	TGTGCCAGCAGCCCCCCGGGGGCAGGGCGTAATGAAAAACTGTTTTTT
TRBV7-2	TRBJ1-5	.	TRBD1	CASSLHLGQGEPQHF	TGTGCCAGCAGCTTACACCTAGGACAGGGTGAGCCCCAGCATTTT
TRBV19	TRBJ1-3	.	.	CASSRASDSGNTIYF	TGTGCCAGTAGTAGAGCCTCTGACTCTGGAAACACCATATATTTT